The rows below give T cell receptor delta chains drawn from one sample of a study of delta chain sequences of gamma delta T cells. TCRdb called clones anew from the PCR reads with CATT. The sample contains roughly 3,100 delta-chain clones, around 67% of which appear only once. The sample comprised a tumor sample. These receptors were obtained from a human donor with breast cancer. Both conserved end residues are part of each CDR3. Each record gives: D gene, V gene, J gene, clone size, CDR3 DNA, CDR3 protein. D genes are given only for firm matches. Expanded clones are given a class, and other clones once, few, many or no size at all.

D gene: .
V gene: TRDV2
J gene: TRDJ1
clone size: once
CDR3 DNA: TGTGCCTGTGACACATTGGGGGTACTGGTGGATACAGACGATAACATCATCTTT
CDR3 protein: CACDTLGVLVDTDDNIIF

D gene: .
V gene: TRDV2
J gene: TRDJ1
clone size: once
CDR3 DNA: TGTGCCTGTGACACCGTGTCAAGGGTGGTGGATCGATCTTATACAGATATCTTTATCTTT
CDR3 protein: CACDTVSRVVDRSYTDIFIF

D gene: .
V gene: TRDV2
J gene: TRDJ1
clone size: .
CDR3 DNA: TGTGCCCGTGACACCGTGTCAAGGGAGGAGGACCGTACTTACACCGATGAACTCATCTTC
CDR3 protein: CARDTVSREEDRTYTDELIF

D gene: TRDD3
V gene: TRDV2
J gene: TRDJ3
clone size: .
CDR3 DNA: TGTTCTTTTGTCGTCTCCCCGACTGGGGGATTCCCGCTCTCCTGGTACACCCGACAGATGTTTTTC
CDR3 protein: CSFVVSPTGGFPLSWYTRQMFF

D gene: .
V gene: TRDV2
J gene: TRDJ1
clone size: .
CDR3 DNA: TGTTCTTTTGACATCGTGCGACCAACTGTTCGTATCCTAAACACCGATAAACTCATCTTT
CDR3 protein: CSFDIVRPTVRILNTDKLIF

D gene: .
V gene: TRDV2
J gene: TRDJ1
clone size: .
CDR3 DNA: TGTGCCTGTGACACCGTGTCATGGGTGAGGGACCGCCCTTACACCTATAAACTCATCTTT
CDR3 protein: CACDTVSWVRDRPYTYKLIF

D gene: .
V gene: TRAV29/DV5
J gene: TRDJ1
clone size: .
CDR3 DNA: .
CDR3 protein: CAASGRSSRYWGMGATDKLTF

D gene: .
V gene: TRDV2
J gene: TRDJ1
clone size: once
CDR3 DNA: TGTGCGGGTGACGTCATTGACAAGAGCGATAAACTCATCTTT
CDR3 protein: CAGDVIDKSDKLIF

D gene: .
V gene: TRDV2
J gene: TRDJ1
clone size: once
CDR3 DNA: TGCTCCTGTGACACTTTGATTGAACGATCGGAATACACCGAAAAAATCATCTTT
CDR3 protein: CSCDTLIERSEYTEKIIF

D gene: TRDD3
V gene: TRDV1
J gene: TRDJ1
clone size: medium-sized
CDR3 DNA: TGTGCTCTTGGGAGAGAAGGTCCGTCGTCTTTCCTACCGAGAGTACTGGGGGATCTACCGTACACCGATAAACTCATCTTT
CDR3 protein: CALGREGPSSFLPRVLGDLPYTDKLIF

D gene: .
V gene: TRDV2
J gene: TRDJ1
clone size: .
CDR3 DNA: TGTGCCCGTGACGACATGGACCACACCGATAAACTCATCTTT
CDR3 protein: CARDDMDHTDKLIF

D gene: TRDD3
V gene: TRDV2
J gene: TRDJ1
clone size: .
CDR3 DNA: TGTGCCTGTGATTTGGTCTTCCCAGGGGGGATACAGCACACAGATAAACTCATCTTT
CDR3 protein: CACDLVFPGGIQHTDKLIF